This entry lists 24 T cell receptor beta chains sequenced from one sample in a study of T cells expressing NK-cell markers. Reprocessing the 5' RACE reads, TCRdb reports a single entry for every CDR3 protein and omits DNA. The table lists 300,000 to 450,000 distinct CDR3 sequences. Source material: blood T cells: a sorted CD56 or NKG2C T cell subset, CD4+ or CD8+ T cells, or bulk PBMC T cells (not recorded which). The receptors shown here come from a man between 18 and 69 years old in good health.

This chain links TRBV12-5 with TRBJ2-7. Germline V gives CDR1 LGHNT, CDR2 FRNRAP. The CDR3 consists of 13 residues. The CDR3 here is CASGLVGPYEQYF.

This chain connects TRBV4-2 to TRBJ2-1; TCRdb returns TRBD2, unconfirmable since there is no DNA. The CDR3 runs 14 residues. Looked up from germline, CDR1 is LGHNA and CDR2 is YNFKEQ. The CDR3 loop is CASSPGLAGDEQFF.

The V and J genes are TRBV2 and TRBJ1-6. The CDR3 loop spans 14 amino acids. Germline CDR1 reads SNHLY; CDR2 reads FYNNEI. CDR3 region: CASGDDIGYSPLHF.

This chain joins TRBV12-3 or TRBV12-4 and TRBJ2-7. This CDR3 is built from 13 residues. CDR3 region: CASSPTLTYEQYF.

This rearrangement joins TRBV9 to TRBJ2-7; no DNA is available, so the TRBD2 call from TCRdb remains unchecked. Germline CDR1 is SGDLS and CDR2 is YYNGEE. CDR3 length: 16 amino acids. The chain's CDR3 is CASSVGLGTSSYEQYF.

CDR3 sequence reads: CASSQSRADKGKETQYF. The chain employs TRBV14 and TRBJ2-5; TCRdb picks TRBD1, but there is no DNA to check that call. The CDR3 has 17 amino acids. Germline V gene lookup returns CDR1 SGHDN and CDR2 FVKESK.

The chain couples TRBV27 to TRBJ2-7; TCRdb names TRBD1, which stays unverified in the absence of DNA. The CDR3 has 16 residues. Germline V CDR1 and CDR2: MNHEY, SMNVEV (reference sequence). The CDR3 reads CASSLYGTGGSYEQYF.

The rearrangement uses TRBV9 and TRBJ2-5; absent DNA, TCRdb's TRBD2 call cannot be checked. CDR1 is SGDLS, CDR2 YYNGEE, per germline. This CDR3 contains 15 residues. The CDR3 region is CASTPSLGFQETQYF. The entire variable domain, with the rest obtained from reference TRBV9 and TRBJ2-5, is as follows: DSGVTQTPKHLITATGQRVTLRCSPRSGDLSVYWYQQSLDQGLQFLIQYYNGEERAKGNILERFSAQQFPDLHSELNLSSLELGDSALYFCASTPSLGFQETQYFGPGTRLLVL.

The chain combines TRBV20-1 with TRBJ2-1; the TRBD1 assignment by TCRdb is unverifiable without DNA. Germline CDR1 and CDR2: DFQATT and SNEGSKA (reference sequence). This CDR3 region has 14 residues. The chain's CDR3 is CSIKGQGGSNEQFF.

The chain recombines TRBV24-1 with TRBJ2-7; checking the TCRdb D call of TRBD1 is not possible without DNA. The CDR3 extends over 17 amino acids. Looked up from germline, CDR1 is KGHDR and CDR2 is SFDVKD. The CDR3 reads CATSDCVRDRSSYEQYF.

This chain connects TRBV4-2 to TRBJ2-7; TCRdb's D call of TRBD1 is untestable without DNA. Germline CDR1 reads LGHNA; CDR2 reads YNFKEQ. The length of the CDR3 is 16 residues. The CDR3: CASSQSGTGVASEQYF.

CDR3 sequence: CASSLDAGGETQYF. The chain has TRBV13 and TRBJ2-5; TCRdb's D call, TRBD2, is unchecked because there is no DNA. The CDR3 sequence is 14 residues long. Germline V gene sequence: CDR1 PRHDT, CDR2 FYEKMQ (reference sequence).

This chain connects TRBV9 to TRBJ2-5; TCRdb's assignment of TRBD1 cannot be checked, as there is no DNA. CDR3 length: 14 residues. Germline V gene lookup returns CDR1 SGDLS and CDR2 YYNGEE. CDR3 sequence: CASSVESQGQTQYF. Filled out from reference TRBV9 and TRBJ2-5, the complete variable domain reads DSGVTQTPKHLITATGQRVTLRCSPRSGDLSVYWYQQSLDQGLQFLIQYYNGEERAKGNILERFSAQQFPDLHSELNLSSLELGDSALYFCASSVESQGQTQYFGPGTRLLVL.

The chain combines TRBV20-1 with TRBJ2-1; TCRdb's D call of TRBD1 is untestable without DNA. The CDR3 is made up of 13 amino acids. The V gene's germline CDR1 is DFQATT and CDR2 SNEGSKA (reference sequence). CDR3 in amino acids: CSARSQGFNEQFF.

The chain is built from TRBV6-2 or TRBV6-3 and TRBJ1-5. This CDR3 contains 14 residues. Per germline, CDR1 MNHEY and CDR2 SVGEGT. The CDR3 reads CASRRSNSNQPQHF.

The V call is TRBV27, the J call TRBJ2-7; TCRdb reports TRBD2, a call that lacks DNA to check it against. The CDR3 length is 17 residues. Germline lookup yields CDR1 MNHEY and CDR2 SMNVEV (reference sequence). The CDR3 reads CASSLLSGGPLTYEQYF.

The chain joins TRBV28 to TRBJ1-1; TCRdb lists TRBD1, though no DNA is available to test this call. This CDR3 comprises 14 residues. In germline, CDR1 is MDHEN, CDR2 SYDVKM. CDR3 sequence reads: CASRRGGSATEAFF. Combining the CDR3 with reference TRBV28 and TRBJ1-1 gives the whole variable domain DVKVTQSSRYLVKRTGEKVFLECVQDMDHENMFWYRQDPGLGLRLIYFSYDVKMKEKGDIPEGYSVSREKKERFSLILESASTNQTSMYLCASRRGGSATEAFFGQGTRLTVV.

The chain links TRBV28 to TRBJ1-2; TCRdb gives TRBD1 as the D gene, but with no DNA this cannot be confirmed. In germline, CDR1 is MDHEN, CDR2 SYDVKM. CDR3 length: 13 amino acids. The CDR3 spells CATKTGGADGYTF.

This sequence joins TRBV6-5 and TRBJ1-6. Germline values: CDR1 MNHEY, CDR2 SVGAGI. The CDR3 sequence is 17 residues long. CDR3: CASSYSWGGSYNSPLHF.

The J gene is TRBJ2-2, the V gene TRBV7-2; TCRdb's D call, TRBD2, is unchecked because there is no DNA. CDR1 is SGHTA and CDR2 is FQGNSA in the germline V gene. The CDR3 loop spans 16 amino acids. Here the CDR3 reads CASSLVGGENTGELFF.

This CDR3 reads CASSPGLLSSYEQYF. The V gene is TRBV5-6, the J gene TRBJ2-7; TCRdb indicates TRBD2, and absent DNA this call remains unverified. The CDR3 loop spans 15 amino acids. The germline V gene encodes CDR1 SGHDT and CDR2 YYEEEE.

The chain carries TRBV6-2 or TRBV6-3 and TRBJ2-3. There are 14 residues in the CDR3. Germline V gene lookup returns CDR1 MNHEY and CDR2 SVGEGT. The CDR3 reads CASSYYYTTDTQYF.

The chain's CDR3 is CASSLVSGGAYYEQFF. V is TRBV7-2 and J is TRBJ2-1; TCRdb's D gene call, TRBD2, goes unchecked for lack of DNA. The CDR3 contains 16 residues. Per the germline V gene, CDR1 is SGHTA and CDR2 is FQGNSA.

The V gene is TRBV5-1, the J gene TRBJ1-2. Germline CDR1 is SGHRS and CDR2 is YFSETQ. The CDR3 sequence is 12 residues long. CDR3 residues: CASSRANGGYTF.